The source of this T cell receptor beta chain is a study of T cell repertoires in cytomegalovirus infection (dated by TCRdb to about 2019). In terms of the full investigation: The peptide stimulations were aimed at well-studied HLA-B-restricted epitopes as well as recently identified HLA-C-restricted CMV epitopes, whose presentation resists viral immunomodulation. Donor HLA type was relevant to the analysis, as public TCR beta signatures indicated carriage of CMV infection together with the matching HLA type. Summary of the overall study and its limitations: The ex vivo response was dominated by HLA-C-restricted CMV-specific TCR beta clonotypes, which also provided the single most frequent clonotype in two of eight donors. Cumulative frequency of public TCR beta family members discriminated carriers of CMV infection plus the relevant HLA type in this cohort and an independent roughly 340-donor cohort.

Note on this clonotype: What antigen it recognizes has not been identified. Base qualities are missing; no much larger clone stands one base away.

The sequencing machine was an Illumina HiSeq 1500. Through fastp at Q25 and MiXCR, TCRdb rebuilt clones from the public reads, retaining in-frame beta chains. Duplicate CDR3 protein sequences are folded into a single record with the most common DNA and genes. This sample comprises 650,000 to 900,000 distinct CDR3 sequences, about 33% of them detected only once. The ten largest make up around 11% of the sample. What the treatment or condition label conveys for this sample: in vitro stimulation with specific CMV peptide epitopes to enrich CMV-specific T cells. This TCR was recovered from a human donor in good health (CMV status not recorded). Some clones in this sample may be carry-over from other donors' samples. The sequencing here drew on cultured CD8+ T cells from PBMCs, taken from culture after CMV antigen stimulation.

The CDR3 reads CASSPDAGSSYEQYV. At the DNA level, the sequence is TGTGCCAGCAGTCCCGATGCAGGGAGCTCCTACGAGCAGTACGTC. This sequence uses TRBV28 and TRBJ2-7; the D element could tentatively be TRBD1 or TRBD2, as 5 bases agree for each. Deletion took 5 bases off V and 0 bases off J, with a span of 14 bases between the germline ends. From the germline V gene, CDR1 is MDHEN and CDR2 is SYDVKM. Taken from cysteine to valine, the CDR3 has 15 residues. Kept here is only the CDR3 DNA, which spans 45 bases and is read in frame from base 1.